This is a list of T cell receptor beta chains from one sample in a study of T cell responses to AZD1222 COVID-19 vaccine. TCRdb's table, derived via immunoSEQ multiplex PCR, lists solely in-frame clones and lacks some. Among about 170,000 clones listed, roughly 91% were seen once. The sequenced sample was peripheral blood, obtained on day 0 of AZD1222 vaccination. The source is an adult in good health. The CDR3 runs from the conserved cysteine through the conserved F or W. A D gene is named only where the DNA matches it firmly. Clone size is shown for a subset of rows, as once, few, many or a class of expanded clone.

J gene: TRBJ1-2
V gene: TRBV30
D gene: TRBD1
clone size: few
CDR3 DNA: TGTGCCTGGAGTAGGACAGGTCAAACGGGGGGCTACACCTTC
CDR3 protein: CAWSRTGQTGGYTF

J gene: TRBJ2-4
V gene: TRBV18
D gene: TRBD1
clone size: NA
CDR3 DNA: TGTGCCAGCTCAACCGGACAGGGGGCTAGAAACATTCAGTACTTC
CDR3 protein: CASSTGQGARNIQYF

J gene: TRBJ1-1
V gene: TRBV28
D gene: NA
clone size: NA
CDR3 DNA: TGTGCCAGCCAGACGGGGGTCACTGAAGCTTTCTTT
CDR3 protein: CASQTGVTEAFF

J gene: TRBJ2-7
V gene: TRBV4-3
D gene: TRBD1
clone size: NA
CDR3 DNA: TGCGCCAGCAGCAAAAACGACAGGGGGCCCGGGTACGAGCAGTACTTC
CDR3 protein: CASSKNDRGPGYEQYF

J gene: TRBJ2-1
V gene: TRBV19
D gene: TRBD2
clone size: NA
CDR3 DNA: TGTGCCAGTAGTATAGATCTGACTAGCGGGGGGGAGCAGTTCTTC
CDR3 protein: CASSIDLTSGGEQFF

J gene: TRBJ2-3
V gene: TRBV9
D gene: TRBD2
clone size: NA
CDR3 DNA: TGTGCCAGCAGCGAAAACTTCCTTAGCGGGGGGGCCGAAGATACGCAGTATTTT
CDR3 protein: CASSENFLSGGAEDTQYF

J gene: TRBJ2-3
V gene: TRBV7-2
D gene: TRBD2
clone size: NA
CDR3 DNA: TGTGCCAGCAGCCCGACTGGCGGGAGGGCGTTTACGCAGTATTTT
CDR3 protein: CASSPTGGRAFTQYF

J gene: TRBJ1-1
V gene: TRBV2
D gene: NA
clone size: NA
CDR3 DNA: TGTGCCAGCAGTTTTGACAGAAACACTGAAGCTTTCTTT
CDR3 protein: CASSFDRNTEAFF

J gene: TRBJ1-6
V gene: TRBV28
D gene: NA
clone size: NA
CDR3 DNA: TGTGCCAGCACCCCACCGGGATGGGAGTCCTATAATTCACCCCTCCACTTT
CDR3 protein: CASTPPGWESYNSPLHF

J gene: TRBJ2-7
V gene: TRBV13
D gene: TRBD1
clone size: NA
CDR3 DNA: TGTGCCAGCAGCTCACGAGGACAGGGAGGCTACGAGCAGTACTTC
CDR3 protein: CASSSRGQGGYEQYF

J gene: TRBJ2-5
V gene: TRBV4-2
D gene: NA
clone size: NA
CDR3 DNA: TGTGCCAGCAGCCAAGATTGGGGGAACCTAGGGACCCAGTACTTC
CDR3 protein: CASSQDWGNLGTQYF

J gene: TRBJ1-3
V gene: TRBV11-2
D gene: NA
clone size: once
CDR3 DNA: TGTGCCAGCAGCTTAGACGCAGGGATTGGAAACACCATATATTTT
CDR3 protein: CASSLDAGIGNTIYF

J gene: TRBJ1-3
V gene: TRBV7-2
D gene: NA
clone size: NA
CDR3 DNA: TGTGCCAGCAGCTTAGACAGATCTCCGAGCTCTGGAAACACCATATATTTT
CDR3 protein: CASSLDRSPSSGNTIYF

J gene: TRBJ1-1
V gene: TRBV5-8
D gene: NA
clone size: NA
CDR3 DNA: TGTGCCAGCAGCTTGACCCCGGTGGGGAACACTGAAGCTTTCTTT
CDR3 protein: CASSLTPVGNTEAFF

J gene: TRBJ1-1
V gene: TRBV6-5
D gene: TRBD1
clone size: NA
CDR3 DNA: TGTGCCAGCAGTTACACGACAGGGAGGGCCACTGAAGCTTTCTTT
CDR3 protein: CASSYTTGRATEAFF

J gene: TRBJ2-2
V gene: TRBV7-3
D gene: NA
clone size: once
CDR3 DNA: TGTGCCAGCAGACCCGACTCGAACACCGGGGAGCTGTTTTTT
CDR3 protein: CASRPDSNTGELFF

J gene: TRBJ2-2
V gene: TRBV28
D gene: TRBD2
clone size: once
CDR3 DNA: TGTGCCAGCAGTTTAGGACTAGCGGGAGTTGGGGAGCTGTTTTTT
CDR3 protein: CASSLGLAGVGELFF

J gene: TRBJ1-5
V gene: TRBV19
D gene: NA
clone size: NA
CDR3 DNA: TGTGCCAGTAGTATCGGTAGGGTGGGCAATCAGCCCCAGCATTTT
CDR3 protein: CASSIGRVGNQPQHF

J gene: TRBJ1-1
V gene: TRBV27
D gene: TRBD1
clone size: NA
CDR3 DNA: TGTGCCAGAGACAGGGAAATTAAGAACACTGAAGCTTTCTTT
CDR3 protein: CARDREIKNTEAFF

J gene: TRBJ2-7
V gene: TRBV2
D gene: TRBD1
clone size: NA
CDR3 DNA: TGTGCCAGCGGTAGGGACAGGTTTTCCTACGAGCAGTACTTC
CDR3 protein: CASGRDRFSYEQYF

J gene: TRBJ1-1
V gene: TRBV28
D gene: NA
clone size: NA
CDR3 DNA: TGTGCCAGCAGTTTACCCCGCGACGGGGCCACTGAAGCTTTCTTT
CDR3 protein: CASSLPRDGATEAFF

J gene: TRBJ1-5
V gene: TRBV24-1
D gene: NA
clone size: NA
CDR3 DNA: TGTGCCACCGCCCGGGGAGGGGACGGTATCTGGAATCAGCCCCAGCATTTT
CDR3 protein: CATARGGDGIWNQPQHF

J gene: TRBJ1-3
V gene: TRBV11-2
D gene: TRBD1
clone size: NA
CDR3 DNA: TGTGCCAGCAGCACTACGACAGGGACAGGAAACACCATATATTTT
CDR3 protein: CASSTTTGTGNTIYF

J gene: TRBJ2-2
V gene: TRBV5-5
D gene: NA
clone size: NA
CDR3 DNA: TGTGCCAGCGTACTGGGATCTCCGACCGGGGAGCTGTTTTTT
CDR3 protein: CASVLGSPTGELFF

J gene: TRBJ1-1
V gene: TRBV10-1
D gene: NA
clone size: NA
CDR3 DNA: TGCGCCAGCAGTGAGTTTGGGGTCAACACTGAAGCTTTCTTT
CDR3 protein: CASSEFGVNTEAFF

J gene: TRBJ1-4
V gene: TRBV5-1
D gene: NA
clone size: NA
CDR3 DNA: TGCGCCAGCAGCTTGGGGGCTGCCAATGAAAAACTGTTTTTT
CDR3 protein: CASSLGAANEKLFF

J gene: TRBJ1-1
V gene: TRBV2
D gene: NA
clone size: NA
CDR3 DNA: TGTGCCAGCAGTGAAGAGTCCTGGACCCTCGGGAACACTGAAGCTTTCTTT
CDR3 protein: CASSEESWTLGNTEAFF

J gene: TRBJ1-2
V gene: TRBV30
D gene: NA
clone size: NA
CDR3 DNA: TGTGCCTGGAAGAGGGTACCGGGCTATGGCTACACCTTC
CDR3 protein: CAWKRVPGYGYTF

J gene: TRBJ2-1
V gene: TRBV19
D gene: NA
clone size: NA
CDR3 DNA: TGTGCCAGTAGACGTTCGGGAGAGACCTACAATGAGCAGTTCTTC
CDR3 protein: CASRRSGETYNEQFF

J gene: TRBJ1-5
V gene: TRBV25-1
D gene: NA
clone size: NA
CDR3 DNA: TGTGCCAGCAGTGTCGGGAAGGGCAATCAGCCCCAGCATTTT
CDR3 protein: CASSVGKGNQPQHF

J gene: TRBJ1-2
V gene: TRBV18
D gene: NA
clone size: NA
CDR3 DNA: TGTGCCAGCCCACCCCCAGGGGACTATGGCTACACCTTC
CDR3 protein: CASPPPGDYGYTF